This T cell receptor (beta chain) was sequenced for a study of CD8+CD57+ T cells in acquired aplastic anemia (dated by TCRdb to the late 2010s). With respect to the entire study: On average, sorted CD4+ and CD8+ cells yielded approximately 3 ug of extracted DNA, with a range of roughly 0.17 to 27.4 ug. CD8+CD57+ expansion was defined as a frequency above the mean frequency observed in healthy subjects.

Ten or more counts support this clonotype. Its recognized antigen is unknown. No base quality information exists; no much larger clone differs at one position. Genomic DNA was used as template for profiling of TCR beta VDJ combinations and CDR3 sequences. An Illumina HiSeq 2000 was the platform used for TCR repertoire sequencing. Per the authors' processing: Repertoires were assessed using TRBV/TRBJ rearrangement plots, CDR3 size and DJ length profiles, and Simpson's diversity index. The immunodominant clone was defined as the most abundant DNA sequence in deep sequencing data. CDR3 amino acid sequences were checked for sharing between subjects and were compared against published repertoires and the VDJdb database. TCRdb trimmed public reads at Q25 via fastp, called clones via MiXCR and kept in-frame beta chains. Rows merge per CDR3 protein into single entries with the most common DNA and genes. These V and J calls rely on TCRdb rather than the paper's analysis. In this sample the table shows 150,000 to 200,000 distinct CDR3 sequences, around 48% of which occur a single time. The ten largest clones capture more than 0.95% of the sample.

V is pruned by 4 bases and J by 5 bases, leaving 11 bases of the junction without a gene match. The germline V gene encodes CDR1 SGHVS and CDR2 FQNEAQ. Reading from cysteine to phenylalanine, the CDR3 counts 17 amino acids. The only DNA kept is the CDR3, 51 bases in frame from the first base. Broad study findings and their caveats: Patients and healthy controls showed no significant difference in CD8+ Simpson's diversity (P=0.060). Twenty-nine CD8+ CDR3 sequences were found in both patients and controls but appeared to be highly expressed in patients and within the immunodominant clones of the patients.

Expansion of CD8+CD57+ cells had been shown by flow cytometry in the patients chosen for sequencing. All patients had severe acquired aplastic anemia diagnosed by International Study of Aplastic Anemia and Agranulocytosis and Camitta criteria. No therapy had been received by the patients at the time of blood sampling. In this study, sorted CD4+ and CD8+ T cells from the blood of healthy subjects and of severe aplastic anemia patients had their TCR repertoires deep-sequenced. In the USA, patient enrollment took place under clinicaltrials.gov protocols 00001620, 01623167, 00001397, 00071045, 00081523 and 00961064. Ficoll-Paque density gradient centrifugation was used to isolate peripheral blood mononuclear cells. Before DNA was extracted, CD4+ and CD8+ T cells were sorted using either FACS or magnetic beads.

The sample consisted of sorted CD4+, CD8+, or CD8+CD57+ T cells (not recorded which) from PBMCs. This sequence was found in a human donor with aplastic anemia. The receptor chain draws on TRBV7-8 and TRBJ2-5; 12 junctional bases match TRBD2. The nucleotide sequence reads TGTGCCAGCAGCTCTGGACTAGCGGGGCGAGCGGGTGAGACCCAGTACTTC. Its translation is CASSSGLAGRAGETQYF.